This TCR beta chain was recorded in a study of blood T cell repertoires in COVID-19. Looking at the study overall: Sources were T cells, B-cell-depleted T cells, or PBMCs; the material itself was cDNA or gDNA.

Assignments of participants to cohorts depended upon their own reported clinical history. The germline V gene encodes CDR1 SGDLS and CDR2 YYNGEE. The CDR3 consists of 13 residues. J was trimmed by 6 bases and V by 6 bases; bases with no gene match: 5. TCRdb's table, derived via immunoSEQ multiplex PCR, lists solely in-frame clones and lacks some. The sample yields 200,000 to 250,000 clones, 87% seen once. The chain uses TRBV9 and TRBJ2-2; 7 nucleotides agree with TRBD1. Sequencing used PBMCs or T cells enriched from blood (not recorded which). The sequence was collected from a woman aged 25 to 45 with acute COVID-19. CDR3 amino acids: CASTYRGSGELFF. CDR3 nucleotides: TGTGCCAGCACATACAGGGGCTCCGGGGAGCTGTTTTTT. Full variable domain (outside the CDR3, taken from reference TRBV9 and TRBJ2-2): DSGVTQTPKHLITATGQRVTLRCSPRSGDLSVYWYQQSLDQGLQFLIQYYNGEERAKGNILERFSAQQFPDLHSELNLSSLELGDSALYFCASTYRGSGELFFGEGSRLTVL.